The next 6 T cell receptor beta chains were all read from a single sample in a study of STAT5B mutations in CD4+ large granular lymphocyte leukemia. TCRdb's copy holds only in-frame clones and misses some; the assay was immunoSEQ multiplex PCR. This table holds approximately 30,000 clones, around 90% found once. The source material was CD4+ T cells from blood buffy coats. These receptors were obtained from a human donor in good health.

This rearrangement joins TRBV7-9 to TRBJ2-1; D is undetermined. The length of the CDR3 is 12 residues. Germline V CDR1 and CDR2: SEHNR, FQNEAQ (reference sequence). Trimming shortened V by 5 bases and J by 5 bases, and 7 bases separated the two germline ends. The CDR3 DNA reads as TGTGCCAGCAGCCCAGATAACAATGAGCAGTTCTTC. Translated: CASSPDNNEQFF.

The genes are TRBV5-1 and TRBJ2-3, with D tentatively TRBD2 (6 bases). The V end lost 1 base, the J end lost 0 bases, and 6 bases lay between the germline ends. In germline, CDR1 is SGHRS, CDR2 YFSETQ. The CDR3 runs 14 residues. The CDR3 DNA follows: TGCGCCAGCAGCTTGACTAGCAGCACAGATACGCAGTATTTT. The encoded protein is CASSLTSSTDTQYF.

V and J are TRBV28 and TRBJ1-2, with D hard to call. The germline V and J ends were trimmed by 2 bases and 2 bases, with 6 bases remaining between them. CDR1 is MDHEN and CDR2 is SYDVKM in the germline V gene. CDR3 size: 13 residues. As DNA, the CDR3 is TGTGCCAGCAGTTTAGAAGGGAACTATGGCTACACCTTC. Translated: CASSLEGNYGYTF.

The chain has TRBV28 and TRBJ1-2; tentatively, D is TRBD1 (5 bases). Trimming removed 4 bases from V and 13 bases from J, with 22 bases in between. The CDR3 spans 14 residues. Per the germline V gene, CDR1 is MDHEN and CDR2 is SYDVKM. The CDR3 spells CASSSQPGGWLRTF. The CDR3 bases are TGTGCCAGCAGTTCCCAACCTGGGGGGTGGCTACGCACCTTC.

The rearrangement joins TRBV19 to TRBJ2-3; D remains unclear. V was shortened by 5 bases and J by 0 bases, with 15 bases between the two germline ends. Germline loops: CDR1 LNHDA, CDR2 SQIVND (reference sequence). There are 16 residues in the CDR3. Here the CDR3 reads CASSSGGALSTDTQYF. The CDR3 DNA reads TGTGCCAGTAGTTCGGGTGGCGCCCTTAGCACAGATACGCAGTATTTT. Filled out from reference TRBV19 and TRBJ2-3, the complete variable domain reads DGGITQSPKYLFRKEGQNVTLSCEQNLNHDAMYWYRQDPGQGLRLIYYSQIVNDFQKGDIAEGYSVSREKKESFPLTVTSAQKNPTAFYLCASSSGGALSTDTQYFGPGTRLTVL.

This clone was counted once. The V and J genes are TRBV29-1 and TRBJ2-2; 14 bases agree with TRBD2. V lost 7 bases, J lost 6 bases, and 4 bases stayed unmatched. Germline V lookup: CDR1 SQVTM, CDR2 ANQGSEA. The CDR3 spans 14 residues. The CDR3 DNA reads TGCAGCGGACGACTAGCGGGAGGGTCCGGGGAGCTGTTTTTT. The encoded protein is CSGRLAGGSGELFF.